The sequence of this T cell receptor (beta chain) was determined in a study of shared clonotypes between healthy human individuals. This CDR3 has 15 residues. Germline CDR1 is SEHNR and CDR2 is FQNEAQ (reference sequence). Trimming removed 5 bases at V and 0 bases at J, with 12 bases between. Selected positively for CCR7 and CD45RO-negative, naive CD8 cells excluded terminally differentiated effector memory CD45RA+ cells. Method: immunoSEQ multiplex PCR; TCRdb's copy keeps in-frame clones and lacks some. The table includes around 600,000 clones, approximately 95% detected once. Sequenced: naive CD8+ T cells sorted from blood. The rearrangement links TRBV7-9 to TRBJ2-3; D is ambiguous. The clonotype was recovered from a woman aged 30 to 39 in good health. For the CDR3, the DNA is TGTGCCAGCAGCGGGGTTGTTACTAGCACAGATACGCAGTATTTT. This gives the protein CASSGVVTSTDTQYF.